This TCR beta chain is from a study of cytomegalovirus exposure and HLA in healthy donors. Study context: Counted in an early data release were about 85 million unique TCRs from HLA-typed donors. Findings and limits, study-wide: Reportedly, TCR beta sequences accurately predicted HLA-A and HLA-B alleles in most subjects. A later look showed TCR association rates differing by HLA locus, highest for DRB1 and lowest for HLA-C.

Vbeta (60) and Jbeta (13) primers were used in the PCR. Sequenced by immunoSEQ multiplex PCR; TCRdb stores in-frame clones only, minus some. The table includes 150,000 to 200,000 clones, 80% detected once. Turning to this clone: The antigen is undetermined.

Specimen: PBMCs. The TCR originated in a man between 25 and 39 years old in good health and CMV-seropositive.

CDR3 in amino acids: CASSDSVRTVATNEKLFF. The CDR3, as DNA: TGTGCCAGCAGTGACTCCGTTAGGACAGTTGCAACTAATGAAAAACTGTTTTTT. This rearrangement joins TRBV6-4 to TRBJ1-4; TRBD1 might be the D (6 bases). Germline V CDR1 and CDR2: MRHNA, SNTAGT. Trimming took off 0 bases at V and 0 bases at J, with 14 bases between the two ends. The CDR3 has 18 residues.